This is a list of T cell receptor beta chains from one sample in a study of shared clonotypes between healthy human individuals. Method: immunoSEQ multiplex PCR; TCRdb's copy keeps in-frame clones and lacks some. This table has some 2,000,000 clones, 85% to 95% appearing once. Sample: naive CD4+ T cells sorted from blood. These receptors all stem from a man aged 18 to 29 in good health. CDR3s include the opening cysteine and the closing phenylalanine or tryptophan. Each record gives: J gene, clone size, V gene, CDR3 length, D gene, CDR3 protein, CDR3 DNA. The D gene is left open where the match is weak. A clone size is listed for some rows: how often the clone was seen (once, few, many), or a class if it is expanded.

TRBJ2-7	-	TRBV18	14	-	CASSPTGTPYEQYF	TGTGCCAGCTCCCCCACCGGGACACCGTACGAGCAGTACTTC
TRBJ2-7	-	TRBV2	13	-	CATTRGGNYEQYF	TGTGCCACCACAAGGGGGGGAAACTACGAGCAGTACTTC
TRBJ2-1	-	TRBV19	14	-	CASSIDKWEAEQFF	TGTGCCAGTAGTATAGATAAATGGGAGGCGGAGCAGTTCTTC
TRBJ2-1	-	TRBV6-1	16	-	CASSARAERSYNEQFF	TGTGCCAGCAGTGCCAGGGCTGAGCGATCCTACAATGAGCAGTTCTTC
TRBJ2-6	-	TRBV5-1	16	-	CASSLVGSTGANVLTF	TGCGCCAGCAGCTTGGTGGGCTCCACTGGGGCCAACGTCCTGACTTTC
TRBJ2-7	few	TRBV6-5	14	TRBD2	CASSRLAGTYEQYF	TGTGCCAGCAGCCGACTAGCGGGAACCTACGAGCAGTACTTC
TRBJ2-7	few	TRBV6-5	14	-	CASSPVGSSYEQYF	TGTGCCAGCAGCCCGGTAGGGAGCTCCTACGAGCAGTACTTC
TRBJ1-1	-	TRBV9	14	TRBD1	CASSGGQVNTEAFF	TGTGCCAGCAGCGGTGGACAGGTGAACACTGAAGCTTTCTTT
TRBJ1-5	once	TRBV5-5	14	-	CASSLAEGNQPQHF	TGTGCCAGCAGCTTGGCCGAGGGCAATCAGCCCCAGCATTTT
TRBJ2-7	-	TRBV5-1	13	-	CASSLTGLGEQYF	TGCGCCAGCAGCTTGACGGGATTGGGCGAGCAGTACTTC
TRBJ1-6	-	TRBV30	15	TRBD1	CAWRGQGSYNSPLHF	TGTGCCTGGAGGGGACAGGGCTCCTATAATTCACCCCTCCACTTT
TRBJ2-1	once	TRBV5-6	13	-	CASSRGPGDEQFF	TGTGCCAGCAGCCGGGGACCAGGGGATGAGCAGTTCTTC
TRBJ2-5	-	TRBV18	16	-	CASSPSIGVVKETQYF	TGTGCCAGCTCACCTAGCATCGGGGTAGTGAAAGAGACCCAGTACTTC
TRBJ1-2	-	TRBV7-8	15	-	CASSLVGKGNYGYTF	TGTGCCAGCAGCTTAGTAGGGAAGGGGAACTATGGCTACACCTTC
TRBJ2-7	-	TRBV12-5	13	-	CASVGGGIYEQYF	TGTGCTAGTGTTGGAGGAGGGATCTACGAGCAGTACTTC